Listed below are T cell receptor beta chains from one sample, sequenced in a study of blood T cell repertoires in COVID-19. Profiled with immunoSEQ multiplex PCR; TCRdb holds only in-frame clones, not every one. Among some 270,000 clones listed, 85% to 90% were seen once. The sample consisted of PBMCs or T cells enriched from blood (not recorded which). These receptors originate from a woman in her sixties who had recovered from COVID-19. CDR3s include the opening cysteine and the closing phenylalanine or tryptophan. A D gene is named only where the DNA matches it firmly. Clone size is stated in some rows and not others, as once, few, many or a class when expanded.

>TRBJ1-4|TRBV6-5|.|.
CASRSHGVSEKLFF
TGTGCCAGCAGGTCTCACGGGGTTTCTGAAAAACTGTTTTTT
>TRBJ1-1|TRBV5-4|.|TRBD1
CASSSYQGGEGAFF
TGTGCCAGCAGTTCTTACCAGGGGGGAGAGGGAGCTTTCTTT
>TRBJ2-2|TRBV10-3|once|TRBD2
CAINRGLAAGELFF
TGTGCCATCAACCGCGGACTAGCGGCCGGGGAGCTGTTTTTT
>TRBJ1-4|TRBV18|.|.
CASSPREPIRFNEKLFF
TGTGCCAGCTCTCCGAGGGAACCGATCAGGTTCAATGAAAAACTGTTTTTT
>TRBJ2-1|TRBV28|.|TRBD2
CASSLVVAGEGEQFF
TGTGCCAGCAGTTTAGTTGTAGCGGGAGAGGGTGAGCAGTTCTTC
>TRBJ2-2|TRBV24-1|.|TRBD2
CATSDGLAGVRTGELFF
TGTGCCACCAGTGATGGACTAGCGGGAGTTAGGACCGGGGAGCTGTTTTTT
>TRBJ2-5|TRBV3-1/TRBV3-2|.|TRBD2
CASSQAGGPLETQYF
TGTGCCAGCAGCCAAGCGGGAGGGCCTTTGGAGACCCAGTACTTC
>TRBJ1-3|TRBV18|once|.
CASSPQGPGNTIYF
TGTGCCAGCTCACCACAGGGGCCTGGAAACACCATATATTTT
>TRBJ2-1|TRBV30|once|TRBD2
CAWSVQLAGPGEQFF
TGTGCCTGGAGTGTACAACTAGCGGGGCCCGGGGAGCAGTTCTTC
>TRBJ1-6|TRBV6-1|.|.
CASSEDWSRSVSYNSPLHF
TGTGCCAGCAGTGAAGATTGGTCACGTTCGGTCTCCTATAATTCACCCCTCCACTTT
>TRBJ1-5|TRBV7-9|.|TRBD1
CASSLGTGDQPQHF
TGTGCCAGCAGCTTGGGGACAGGTGATCAGCCCCAGCATTTT
>TRBJ2-3|TRBV5-1|once|TRBD2
CASSLLGGRVDTQYF
TGCGCCAGCAGCTTACTGGGCGGGAGGGTAGATACGCAGTATTTT
>TRBJ1-2|TRBV5-6|.|TRBD1
CASRPTGTGVGRYGYTF
TGTGCCAGCAGACCCACCGGGACAGGGGTAGGGAGGTATGGCTACACCTTC
>TRBJ1-1|TRBV6-5|.|.
CASSLVREDEAFF
TGTGCCAGCAGTTTAGTCCGGGAGGATGAAGCTTTCTTT
>TRBJ1-1|TRBV10-3|.|.
CAISAQGGYTEAFF
TGTGCCATCAGTGCCCAGGGAGGGTACACTGAAGCTTTCTTT
>TRBJ2-2|TRBV13|.|TRBD1
CASSSLGQGVTGELFF
TGTGCCAGCAGCTCCCTGGGGCAGGGGGTCACCGGGGAGCTGTTTTTT
>TRBJ1-5|TRBV19|.|.
CAVKGPGSNQPQHF
TGTGCCGTGAAGGGCCCGGGGAGCAATCAGCCCCAGCATTTT
>TRBJ2-7|TRBV5-4|.|TRBD2
CASSLTSGLFEQYF
TGTGCCAGCAGCTTGACTAGCGGCCTCTTCGAGCAGTACTTC
>TRBJ1-2|TRBV6-5|once|.
CASSYSITDANYGYTF
TGTGCCAGCAGTTACTCGATTACAGATGCTAACTATGGCTACACCTTC
>TRBJ1-2|TRBV3-1/TRBV3-2|.|.
CASSQGRQYGYTF
TGTGCCAGCAGCCAAGGTCGACAGTATGGCTACACCTTC
>TRBJ2-4|TRBV2|.|.
CAGSWEAKNIQYF
TGTGCCGGCTCCTGGGAGGCCAAAAACATTCAGTACTTC
>TRBJ2-1|TRBV3-1/TRBV3-2|.|TRBD2
CASSPGWTSGGEVGDEQFF
TGTGCCAGCAGCCCCGGTTGGACTAGCGGGGGGGAGGTCGGGGATGAGCAGTTCTTC
>TRBJ2-1|TRBV25-1|few|TRBD1
CASSEPGGRGNEQFF
TGTGCCAGCAGTGAACCAGGGGGAAGAGGCAATGAGCAGTTCTTC
>TRBJ2-7|TRBV27|.|TRBD2
CASSLQNSGRKAYEQYF
TGTGCCAGCAGTCTACAAAATAGCGGGAGAAAGGCCTACGAGCAGTACTTC
>TRBJ2-7|TRBV28|.|TRBD2
CASSSSAGGREQYF
TGTGCCAGCAGTTCGTCAGCGGGGGGGCGGGAGCAGTACTTC
>TRBJ1-4|TRBV5-6|.|.
CANNGETNEKLFF
TGTGCCAACAACGGGGAAACTAATGAAAAACTGTTTTTT
>TRBJ2-3|TRBV5-4|.|.
CASSFIGGQTGDTQYF
TGTGCCAGCAGCTTTATAGGGGGTCAAACCGGGGATACGCAGTATTTT
>TRBJ2-2|TRBV9|.|.
CASSSQILTGELFF
TGTGCCAGCAGCTCACAGATCCTTACCGGGGAGCTGTTTTTT
>TRBJ2-1|TRBV6-6|.|TRBD2
CATGTSALSSYNEQFF
TGTGCCACGGGGACTAGCGCTCTAAGCTCCTACAATGAGCAGTTCTTC
>TRBJ1-4|TRBV5-6|few|TRBD1
CASSLPRDRAEKLFF
TGTGCCAGCAGCTTGCCAAGGGACAGGGCTGAAAAACTGTTTTTT
>TRBJ2-1|TRBV29-1|.|TRBD2
CSPYKRELRNEQFF
TGCAGCCCCTATAAGCGGGAGCTTCGCAATGAGCAGTTCTTC
>TRBJ1-1|TRBV27|.|.
CASHDRPNTEAFF
TGTGCCAGCCATGACAGACCGAACACTGAAGCTTTCTTT
>TRBJ2-3|TRBV7-2|.|TRBD1
CASSLTGTVIDTQYF
TGTGCCAGCAGCTTGACCGGGACAGTTATAGATACGCAGTATTTT
>TRBJ1-2|TRBV12-3/TRBV12-4|.|.
CASSPGYYGYTF
TGTGCCAGCAGCCCAGGGTACTATGGCTACACCTTC
>TRBJ2-7|TRBV3-1/TRBV3-2|.|TRBD2
CASSQGPAGDAEQYF
TGTGCCAGCAGCCAAGGCCCAGCGGGAGACGCCGAGCAGTACTTC
>TRBJ2-7|TRBV7-3|.|.
CASSPRRESYEQYF
TGTGCCAGCAGCCCCCGCAGGGAATCCTACGAGCAGTACTTC
>TRBJ1-6|TRBV6-2/TRBV6-3|.|.
CASSRELAALHF
TGTGCCAGCAGTCGGGAATTGGCGGCCCTCCACTTT
>TRBJ2-3|TRBV7-9|.|TRBD2
CASSLGVASGGGTDTQYF
TGTGCCAGCAGCTTGGGCGTCGCTAGCGGGGGAGGCACAGATACGCAGTATTTT
>TRBJ2-5|TRBV7-9|.|.
CASQRDSLETQYF
TGTGCCAGCCAAAGGGACTCACTAGAGACCCAGTACTTC
>TRBJ1-2|TRBV6-1|once|TRBD1
CATPVDRGHGYTF
TGTGCCACCCCCGTGGACAGGGGTCATGGCTACACCTTC
>TRBJ1-3|TRBV4-1|.|.
CASSQDRGGSGNTIYF
TGCGCCAGCAGCCAAGATCGGGGGGGCTCTGGAAACACCATATATTTT
>TRBJ2-1|TRBV28|.|.
CASSPYGTGDYNEQFF
TGTGCCAGCAGTCCATACGGGACTGGGGACTACAATGAGCAGTTCTTC
>TRBJ1-1|TRBV4-1|.|TRBD1
CASSTGANTEAFF
TGCGCCAGCAGCACAGGGGCGAACACTGAAGCTTTCTTT
>TRBJ1-3|TRBV30|.|.
CAWSVLSGNTIYF
TGTGCCTGGAGTGTACTCTCTGGAAACACCATATATTTT
>TRBJ1-2|TRBV2|.|.
CASSERPGGYTF
TGTGCCAGCAGTGAAAGGCCAGGCGGCTACACCTTC
>TRBJ1-1|TRBV4-1|.|.
CASSHDGTPATEAFF
TGCGCCAGCAGCCACGACGGGACACCTGCCACTGAAGCTTTCTTT
>TRBJ2-7|TRBV5-1|.|.
CASSLGSQGNEQYF
TGCGCCAGCAGCTTGGGTAGTCAGGGGAACGAGCAGTACTTC
>TRBJ2-6|TRBV5-1|.|TRBD2
CASSFRTSSSGANVLTF
TGCGCCAGCAGCTTTCGGACTAGCTCCTCTGGGGCCAACGTCCTGACTTTC
>TRBJ2-1|TRBV19|.|TRBD2
CASRRTSGSGWNEQFF
TGTGCCAGTAGGAGGACTAGCGGTAGTGGGTGGAATGAGCAGTTCTTC
>TRBJ1-1|TRBV5-4|.|.
CASSPNNANTEAFF
TGTGCCAGCAGCCCCAACAACGCCAACACTGAAGCTTTCTTT